This passage covers 9 T cell receptor beta chains from one sample sequenced in a study of vaccination effects on CD4 cells after COVID-19 (dated by TCRdb to 2021 to 2024). To identify antigen-specific CD4+ T cell clonotypes by their expansion, the ViraFEST assay first stimulated PBMC with viral peptide pools and then applied TCR sequencing. After about 9 days of culture, CD4+ T cells were isolated with the EasySep CD4+ T cell isolation kit. Each participant received two doses of an mRNA SARS-CoV-2 vaccine, either BNT162b2 or mRNA-1273. These TCRs are of unknown antigen specificity. The library was generated by the immunoSEQ multiplex PCR assay. This immuneACCESS table, as held by TCRdb, lists in-frame sequences with V and J called but not all clones. Of the missing ones, under half trace to an unresolved V gene in checked studies; the others have no known cause. In this sample the table shows under 40,000 clones, approximately 72% of which occur a single time. About 12% of the sample comes from the top ten.

The material sequenced was CD4+ T cells from PBMCs cultured with HCoV-229E spike peptides, taken after COVID-19 vaccination. The cell subset or site label of this sample denotes: HCoV-229E spike overlapping peptide pool stimulation. The receptors here all came from a human donor who received a COVID-19 vaccine.

The CDR3 DNA is TGTGCCAGTAGTTTAACGGGGGGCCTCACCAAGGGAGGTAGCACAGATACGCAGTATTTT. Translation: CASSLTGGLTKGGSTDTQYF. This chain uses TRBV19 with TRBJ2-3; tentatively, D is TRBD2 (7 bases). The V and J ends lost 5 bases and 0 bases respectively, with 27 bases between them. In germline, CDR1 is LNHDA, CDR2 SQIVND (reference sequence). This CDR3 is built from 20 residues.

This clone was seen a few times. This rearrangement joins TRBV7-2 to TRBJ1-2; no clear D gene. The length of the CDR3 is 13 residues. V was shortened by 3 bases and J by 4 bases, with 9 bases between the two germline ends. CDR1 is SGHTA and CDR2 is FQGNSA in the germline V gene. The CDR3 DNA reads TGTGCCAGCAGCTTCGAGGCCATCTATGGCTACACCTTC. Translation: CASSFEAIYGYTF.

This clone was observed a handful of times. This chain links TRBV3-1 (or the pseudogene TRBV3-2) with TRBJ1-2; no clear D. Germline V CDR1 and CDR2: LGHDT, YNNKEL (reference sequence). This CDR3 region has 14 residues. V was trimmed by 0 bases and J by 8 bases, leaving 13 bases between them. The CDR3 DNA sequence: TGTGCCAGCAGCCAAGATTCGCAGGTCTGGGGCTACACCTTC. It encodes CASSQDSQVWGYTF.

This rearrangement joins TRBV6-5 to TRBJ2-5, with D perhaps matching TRBD1 or TRBD2 (5 bases each). Trimming took off 5 bases at V and 0 bases at J, with 13 bases between the two ends. The CDR3 is 15 amino acids. The germline V gene encodes CDR1 MNHEY and CDR2 SVGAGI. CDR3 loop: CASSPHGTDQETQYF. DNA of the CDR3: TGTGCCAGCAGTCCCCACGGGACGGACCAAGAGACCCAGTACTTC.

This clone was observed a few times. The chain has TRBV2 and TRBJ1-5; weak D call: TRBD1 (6 bases). This CDR3 is 15 amino acids long. V was cut by 3 bases and J by 4 bases, with 13 bases left in between. The germline CDR1 and CDR2 sequences are SNHLY and FYNNEI. The CDR3 protein is CASSDRQEPNQPQHF. In DNA, the CDR3 is TGTGCCAGCAGTGATAGACAGGAACCTAATCAGCCCCAGCATTTT.

This clone has more than one count but fewer than ten. This sequence joins TRBV10-3 and TRBJ2-1, with TRBD2 identical over 8 bases. The germline gives CDR1 ENHRY, CDR2 SYGVKD. V lost 11 bases to trimming and J lost 10 bases; unmatched junction nucleotides: 16. This CDR3 has 14 amino acids. This CDR3 reads CASKERTSPAEQFF. The CDR3 region has the DNA TGTGCCTCCAAAGAGCGGACTAGCCCAGCAGAGCAGTTCTTC.

V and J are TRBV19 and TRBJ1-2; D gene uncertain. The CDR3 length is 14 residues. Trimming stripped 9 bases from V and 4 bases from J, with 18 bases between. CDR1 and CDR2 (germline): LNHDA, SQIVND (reference sequence). CDR3 nucleotide sequence: TGTGCCAGCCACCACACCTCCAGCCTCTATGGCTACACCTTC. Its translation: CASHHTSSLYGYTF.

V and J are TRBV7-2 and TRBJ2-7; D gene uncertain. This CDR3 spans 11 amino acids. Deletions cut 3 bases from V and 3 bases from J, with 3 bases between. The germline CDR1 and CDR2 sequences are SGHTA and FQGNSA. CDR3 amino acids: CASSLVYEQYF. As DNA, the CDR3 is TGTGCCAGCAGCTTGGTCTACGAGCAGTACTTC.

This clone came up a few times. The chain combines TRBV5-4 with TRBJ1-1, with unresolved D. The CDR3 is 15 residues long. CDR1 is SGHNT, CDR2 YYREEE, per germline (reference sequence). V was clipped by 4 bases and J by 1 base, with 14 bases between them. The CDR3, as DNA: TGTGCCAGCAGCGCCCCAGGAGCCCCGAACACTGAAGCTTTCTTT. It is translated as CASSAPGAPNTEAFF.